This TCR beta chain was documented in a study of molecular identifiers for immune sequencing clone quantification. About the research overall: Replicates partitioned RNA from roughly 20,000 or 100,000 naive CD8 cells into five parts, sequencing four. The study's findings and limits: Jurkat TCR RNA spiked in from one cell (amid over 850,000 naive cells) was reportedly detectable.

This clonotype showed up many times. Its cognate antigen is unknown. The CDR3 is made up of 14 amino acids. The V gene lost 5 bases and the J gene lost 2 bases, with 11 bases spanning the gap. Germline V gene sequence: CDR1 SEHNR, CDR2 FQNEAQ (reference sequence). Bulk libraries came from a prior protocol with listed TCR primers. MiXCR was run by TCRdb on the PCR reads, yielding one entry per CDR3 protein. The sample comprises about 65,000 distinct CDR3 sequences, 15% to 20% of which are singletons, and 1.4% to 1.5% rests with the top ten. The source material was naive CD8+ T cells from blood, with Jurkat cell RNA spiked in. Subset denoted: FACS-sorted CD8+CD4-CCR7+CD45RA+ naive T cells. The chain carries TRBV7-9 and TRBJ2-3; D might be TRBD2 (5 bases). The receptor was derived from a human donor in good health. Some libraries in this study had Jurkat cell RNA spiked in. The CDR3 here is CASSADWSTDTQYF. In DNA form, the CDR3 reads TGTGCCAGCAGCGCGGACTGGTCCACAGATACGCAGTATTTT.